This T cell receptor beta chain was recovered during a study of CD8+CD57+ T cells in acquired aplastic anemia. Study results and limitations: Patients and controls had in common fewer than 30 CD8+ CDR3 sequences.

Genomic DNA provided the template from which TCR beta VDJ and CDR3 profiles were obtained. One entry per CDR3 protein results from TCRdb running MiXCR on the reads. The sample consists of 150,000 to 200,000 distinct CDR3 sequences, approximately 43% of them appearing once. CDR1 is ENHRY and CDR2 is SYGVKD in the germline V gene. This CDR3 is built from 16 residues. V lost 6 bases to trimming and J lost 4 bases; unmatched junction nucleotides: 10. This clonotype has ten or more counts. Its antigen is still unknown. The TCR was taken from a human donor in good health. The specimen sequenced was sorted CD4+, CD8+, or CD8+CD57+ T cells (not recorded which) from PBMCs. The chain carries TRBV10-3 and TRBJ2-3, with 10 nucleotides matching TRBD2. Here the CDR3 reads CAIRKGVAGGADTQYF. CDR3 DNA: TGTGCCATCAGAAAGGGGGTAGCGGGGGGAGCAGATACGCAGTATTTT.